Listed below are T cell receptor beta chains from one sample, sequenced in a study of blood T cell repertoires in COVID-19. Measured with immunoSEQ multiplex PCR; TCRdb has only the in-frame clones, and not every one. This sample has around 150,000 clones, with about 86% found just once. Sequences were obtained from peripheral blood. The origin of the receptors is a woman older than 75 with acute or convalescent COVID-19. The CDR3 runs from the conserved cysteine through the conserved F or W. The D gene is left open where the match is weak. Clone size is given for some rows only: seen once, a few or many times, or a class if the clone is expanded.

>TRBJ2-6|.|.|TRBV19
CASSIPTGTTVRPGANVLTF
TGTGCCAGTAGTATCCCTACCGGGACAACCGTCAGGCCTGGGGCCAACGTCCTGACTTTC
>TRBJ1-5|.|.|TRBV19
CASSSHLTGGWPQHF
TGTGCCAGTAGTTCACATTTGACCGGAGGTTGGCCCCAGCATTTT
>TRBJ2-7|once|TRBD1|TRBV6-2/TRBV6-3
CASSGTVYEQYF
TGTGCCAGCAGCGGGACAGTTTACGAGCAGTACTTC
>TRBJ2-1|.|.|TRBV19
CASSIEGLAYNEQFF
TGTGCCAGTAGTATAGAGGGACTCGCCTACAATGAGCAGTTCTTC
>TRBJ1-1|.|.|TRBV3-1/TRBV3-2
CASSQAWGGTEAFF
TGTGCCAGCAGCCAAGCTTGGGGGGGGACTGAAGCTTTCTTT
>TRBJ1-5|.|.|TRBV20-1
CSASRQHSNQPQHF
TGCAGTGCTAGTCGTCAACACAGCAATCAGCCCCAGCATTTT
>TRBJ2-3|.|.|TRBV24-1
CATSDVGRGTDTQYF
TGTGCCACCAGTGACGTGGGCCGAGGCACAGATACGCAGTATTTT
>TRBJ1-2|.|TRBD1|TRBV5-1
CASSLEQGASGYTF
TGCGCCAGCAGCTTGGAGCAGGGGGCAAGTGGCTACACCTTC
>TRBJ2-1|.|.|TRBV5-1
CASSLFTGTGVSYNEQFF
TGCGCCAGCAGCTTGTTTACTGGGACGGGAGTGAGCTACAATGAGCAGTTCTTC
>TRBJ1-5|few|.|TRBV28
CASSNLQGLASNQPQHF
TGTGCCAGCAGTAACCTACAGGGACTAGCTAGCAATCAGCCCCAGCATTTT
>TRBJ1-3|.|.|TRBV30
CAWQFTGNTIYF
TGTGCCTGGCAGTTCACAGGAAACACCATATATTTT
>TRBJ2-1|.|TRBD2|TRBV19
CASSPPGLAYNEQFF
TGTGCCAGTAGTCCGCCGGGACTAGCCTACAATGAGCAGTTCTTC
>TRBJ2-5|.|.|TRBV10-3
CAISPRRRGGQQQETQYF
TGTGCCATCAGCCCTAGAAGGAGGGGGGGCCAGCAACAAGAGACCCAGTACTTC
>TRBJ1-2|.|TRBD1|TRBV5-1
CASSLEGQGLGIYGYTF
TGCGCCAGCAGCTTGGAAGGACAGGGGCTAGGAATTTATGGCTACACCTTC
>TRBJ2-2|.|TRBD2|TRBV7-9
CASSVGGGRATDTGELFF
TGTGCCAGCAGCGTCGGGGGCGGGAGGGCCACGGACACCGGGGAGCTGTTTTTT
>TRBJ1-2|.|.|TRBV2
CASSDQGMGYGYTF
TGTGCCAGCAGTGATCAGGGGATGGGCTATGGCTACACCTTC